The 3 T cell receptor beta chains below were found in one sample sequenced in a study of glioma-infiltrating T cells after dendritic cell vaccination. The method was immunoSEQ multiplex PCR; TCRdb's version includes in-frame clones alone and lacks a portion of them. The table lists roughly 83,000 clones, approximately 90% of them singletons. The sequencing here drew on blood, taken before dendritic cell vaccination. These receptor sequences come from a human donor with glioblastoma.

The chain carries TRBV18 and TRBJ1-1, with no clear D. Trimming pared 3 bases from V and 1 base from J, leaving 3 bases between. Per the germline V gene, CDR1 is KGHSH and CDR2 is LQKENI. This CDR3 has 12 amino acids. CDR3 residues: CASSPQNTEAFF. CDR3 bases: TGTGCCAGCTCACCCCAGAACACTGAAGCTTTCTTT.

The CDR3 bases are TGTGCCAGCAGCGCCGGACCAGCGGGAAACACCGGGGAGCTGTTTTTT. Translated: CASSAGPAGNTGELFF. The chain carries TRBV7-6 and TRBJ2-2; 7 bases line up with TRBD2. CDR1 is SGHVS and CDR2 is FNYEAQ in the germline V gene. V lost 5 bases and J lost 2; bases outside the gene matches: 8. The CDR3 loop spans 16 amino acids.

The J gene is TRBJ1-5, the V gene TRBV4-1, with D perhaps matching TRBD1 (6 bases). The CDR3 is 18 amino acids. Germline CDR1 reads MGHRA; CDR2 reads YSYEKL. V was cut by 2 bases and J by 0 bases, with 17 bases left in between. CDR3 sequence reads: CASSQNTGTPYSNQPQHF. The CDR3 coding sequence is TGCGCCAGCAGCCAAAACACCGGGACACCTTATAGCAATCAGCCCCAGCATTTT.